This T cell receptor (beta chain) was recovered during a study of CD8 T cells in Susac syndrome. Study outcomes and limitations: A relatively small number of individuals underwent TCR sequencing and HLA analysis.

From blood CD8+ and CD4+ T cells, TCR beta sequences were generated. Both CD4+ and CD8+ T cells were negatively isolated, and TEMRA cells underwent FACS enrichment. CDR3 length equals 15 residues. V lost 6 bases and J lost 3, with 17 bases in between. Germline V gives CDR1 KGHSH, CDR2 LQKENI. On this clonotype itself: Its target is unknown.

Random hexamers were used to reverse transcribe an amount of roughly 0.45 to 1 ug RNA. The TCR beta CDR3 was amplified by immunoSEQ multiplex PCR across 54 Vbeta, 13 Jbeta. TCRdb recomputed calls from the immunoSEQ multiplex PCR reads with MiXCR, one row per CDR3 protein. The table records more than 250,000 distinct CDR3 sequences, about 92% of them present only once. This chain links TRBV18 with TRBJ2-5; D may be TRBD1 or TRBD2 (6 bases each). Sequenced input: CD4+ T cells from PBMCs. The receptor was derived from a human donor with multiple sclerosis. The CDR3 reads CASSHSRGVEETQYF. The CDR3 nucleotides read TGTGCCAGCTCGCACTCGAGGGGGGTTGAAGAGACCCAGTACTTC.